This TCR beta chain is drawn from a study of T cells in Graves' hyperthyroidism and ophthalmopathy. Turning to the study itself: Peripheral blood was acquired at first diagnosis, ahead of any therapy whatsoever. Study-wide results and limits: It was a median 6.5 months before onset that the model predicted ophthalmopathy.

PBMCs were derived from 10 ml fresh peripheral blood. The ends lost 1 base at V and 4 bases at J; junction bases unmatched: 4. The CDR3 is made up of 15 amino acids. RNA transcripts yielded amplified TCR beta CDR3 regions. TCR CDR3 underwent first-round RT-PCR with the HTBI primer set. TCRdb used MiXCR to reprocess the multiplex PCR reads, holding one entry per CDR3 protein. The top ten hold 8% to 9% of the sample, which has hundreds of thousands of distinct CDR3 sequences, about two fifths seen once. This clonotype came up a few times. Its specificity is unknown. The sequenced material came from blood. This chain uses TRBV12-3 or TRBV12-4 with TRBJ2-5; 9 bases align to TRBD1. The receptor comes from a man between 18 and 35 years old with Graves' hyperthyroidism. In DNA form, the CDR3 reads TGTGCCAGCAGTTTAGGGGACAGGGACTCAGAGACCCAGTACTTC. Translating it yields CASSLGDRDSETQYF.